This is a list of T cell receptor beta chains from one sample in a study of shared clonotypes between healthy human individuals. Sequenced by immunoSEQ multiplex PCR; TCRdb stores in-frame clones only, minus some. The sample has some 2.1 million clones; about 95% are singletons. Input material: naive CD8+ T cells sorted from blood. These TCRs come from a man aged 18 to 30 in good health. Both conserved end residues are part of each CDR3. Fields, in order: D gene, CDR3 length, clone size, V gene, J gene, CDR3 DNA, CDR3 protein. D genes are given only for firm matches. Rows give clone size only sometimes, using once, few, many, or a class for an expanded clone.

>-|11|-|TRBV29-1|TRBJ1-1
TGCAGCGTTGAAGACGGGTATGAAGCTTTCTTT
CSVEDGYEAFF
>TRBD1|17|-|TRBV11-2|TRBJ2-5
TGTGCCAGCAGCTTGGTGTGGACAGGGGTCAGCCAAGAGACCCAGTACTTC
CASSLVWTGVSQETQYF
>TRBD1|15|-|TRBV28|TRBJ1-4
TGTGCCAGCAGTCGTTACAGGGGGTCGGGTGAAAAACTGTTTTTT
CASSRYRGSGEKLFF
>-|12|-|TRBV7-9|TRBJ1-1
TGTGCCAGCAGTGAGGGGAACACTGAAGCTTTCTTT
CASSEGNTEAFF
>TRBD1|16|-|TRBV9|TRBJ2-7
TGTGCCAGCAGCGACCGTCTGCGAGGACAGGGCTACGAGCAGTACTTC
CASSDRLRGQGYEQYF
>TRBD1|15|-|TRBV5-1|TRBJ2-6
TGCGCCAGCAGCGTGACAGGGTACGGAGCCAACGTCCTGACTTTC
CASSVTGYGANVLTF
>TRBD1|13|-|TRBV7-9|TRBJ1-2
TGTGCCAGCAGCGAGGGACAGGGGGATGGCTACACCTTC
CASSEGQGDGYTF
>-|14|-|TRBV27|TRBJ2-1
TGTGCCAGTGGGCTTGGGGGGGCTGTCAATGAGCAGTTCTTC
CASGLGGAVNEQFF
>TRBD2|15|-|TRBV5-6|TRBJ2-7
TGTGCCAGCAGCTTGGCTCTAGCGGGTACCTACGAGCAGTACTTC
CASSLALAGTYEQYF
>TRBD2|15|-|TRBV6-4|TRBJ2-3
TGTGCCAGCAGTACCGGGACTAGCGGCACAGATACGCAGTATTTT
CASSTGTSGTDTQYF
>-|15|-|TRBV6-1|TRBJ2-1
TGTGCCAGCAGTGTCGGACAGAGCTCCTACAATGAGCAGTTCTTC
CASSVGQSSYNEQFF
>-|18|-|TRBV27|TRBJ2-7
TGTGCCAGCAGTTTTCTCCAGGCCACGGGGGCTGCCTCCTACGAGCAGTACTTC
CASSFLQATGAASYEQYF
>-|16|-|TRBV10-3|TRBJ2-3
TGTGCCATCAGTGAGTCGCCGGGCCGAGGGACAGATACGCAGTATTTT
CAISESPGRGTDTQYF
>-|15|-|TRBV6-5|TRBJ1-2
TGTGCCAGCAGTTACGGGGCTTTAGAAGACTATGGCTACACCTTC
CASSYGALEDYGYTF
>-|14|-|TRBV6-5|TRBJ2-7
TGTGCCAGCAGTTACCGGGGGGCGGTTAGCGAGCAGTACTTC
CASSYRGAVSEQYF
>-|15|-|TRBV7-9|TRBJ1-2
TGTGCCAGCAGCCCAGGGTTCGGCAAAAACTATGGCTACACCTTC
CASSPGFGKNYGYTF
>-|16|-|TRBV15|TRBJ2-7
TGTGCCACCAGCAGAGATTGGGCAGCAGGGGACTACGAGCAGTACTTC
CATSRDWAAGDYEQYF
>-|15|-|TRBV5-1|TRBJ2-3
TGCGCCAGCAGCTTGCTACAGGGAGACACAGATACGCAGTATTTT
CASSLLQGDTDTQYF
>TRBD1|15|few|TRBV9|TRBJ2-7
TGTGCCAGCAGCGTAGATCTGACAGGGGGCCACGAGCAGTACTTC
CASSVDLTGGHEQYF
>-|12|-|TRBV18|TRBJ1-2
TGTGCCAGCTCACCCCAGGGTGGAGGCTACACCTTC
CASSPQGGGYTF
>TRBD1|18|-|TRBV28|TRBJ2-2
TGTGCCAGCAGTTTATTGGCCCTAACAGGGGGAAGCACCGGGGAGCTGTTTTTT
CASSLLALTGGSTGELFF
>-|14|-|TRBV29-1|TRBJ1-1
TGCAGCGTTGAGGGCGGCAGGGGTCGAACTGAAGCTTTCTTT
CSVEGGRGRTEAFF
>-|12|-|TRBV5-1|TRBJ2-3
TGCGCCAGCAGCTTGAGGCGGGATACGCAGTATTTT
CASSLRRDTQYF
>-|13|-|TRBV7-2|TRBJ1-5
TGTGCCAGCAGCCCCGGGAGTAATCAGCCCCAGCATTTT
CASSPGSNQPQHF
>TRBD2|17|-|TRBV27|TRBJ2-7
TGTGCCAGCAGTCCCCTTACTAGCGGGGGTCCGCCCTACGAGCAGTACTTC
CASSPLTSGGPPYEQYF
>TRBD2|15|-|TRBV30|TRBJ2-1
TGTGCCTCTTGGGCCGGGACTAGCGGGGAGAATGAGCAGTTCTTC
CASWAGTSGENEQFF
>-|12|-|TRBV29-1|TRBJ2-3
TGCAGCGTTGAGCCAGGGGACGATACGCAGTATTTT
CSVEPGDDTQYF
>-|13|-|TRBV9|TRBJ1-2
TGTGCCAGCAGCCCCATCTATTCGGATGGCTACACCTTC
CASSPIYSDGYTF
>-|13|-|TRBV4-1|TRBJ2-7
TGCGCCAGCAGCCTCCGAGACGGGGTCGAGCAGTACTTC
CASSLRDGVEQYF
>-|11|-|TRBV29-1|TRBJ1-2
TGCAGCGTTAGGACAACATATGGCTACACCTTC
CSVRTTYGYTF
>TRBD1|14|-|TRBV30|TRBJ2-3
TGTGCCTGGGCCCGGGACAGGGGCACAGATACGCAGTATTTT
CAWARDRGTDTQYF
>-|15|-|TRBV5-1|TRBJ2-7
TGCGCCAGCAGCTTGACCCGAACAAGCTCCTACGAGCAGTACTTC
CASSLTRTSSYEQYF
>-|12|-|TRBV14|TRBJ2-7
TGTGCCAGCAGCCAAGGTAACTACGAGCAGTACTTC
CASSQGNYEQYF
>-|15|-|TRBV6-1|TRBJ2-7
TGTGCCAGCAGTGAAGCTCAGGCCGGTAGGTACGAGCAGTACTTC
CASSEAQAGRYEQYF
>-|16|once|TRBV7-8|TRBJ2-7
TGTGCCAGCAGCTTAGCCTACGACGGATTCGTGGACGAGCAGTACTTC
CASSLAYDGFVDEQYF
>-|13|-|TRBV27|TRBJ2-3
TGTGCCAGCAGTGCCAAAGGGGGTGATACGCAGTATTTT
CASSAKGGDTQYF
>TRBD2|16|-|TRBV6-6|TRBJ2-5
TGTGCCAGCAGTTTGACTAGCGGGAGGCCCCAAGAGACCCAGTACTTC
CASSLTSGRPQETQYF
>-|13|-|TRBV7-6|TRBJ2-5
TGTGCCAGCAGCTTAGGCCCAGGCGGGGCCCAGTACTTC
CASSLGPGGAQYF
>TRBD2|13|-|TRBV4-1|TRBJ2-7
TGCGCCAGCAGCCAGGGGACTAGCTACGAGCAGTACTTC
CASSQGTSYEQYF
>-|15|-|TRBV5-6|TRBJ2-1
TGTGCCAGCAGCTTGTTTCTAAGCTCCTACAATGAGCAGTTCTTC
CASSLFLSSYNEQFF
>-|15|-|TRBV5-6|TRBJ1-1
TGTGCCAGCAGCTTGGCTAGCGCCGGTGCCACTGAAGCTTTCTTT
CASSLASAGATEAFF
>-|13|-|TRBV2|TRBJ2-7
TGTGCCACCTTACCCATAAATCCCTACGAGCAGTACTTC
CATLPINPYEQYF
>TRBD1|14|-|TRBV28|TRBJ1-2
TGTGCCAGCAGTTGGACAGGGCAATTCTATGGCTACACCTTC
CASSWTGQFYGYTF
>-|14|-|TRBV4-3|TRBJ2-2
TGCGCCAGCAGCCCCCGGGATCTGTCCGGGGAGCTGTTTTTT
CASSPRDLSGELFF
>-|15|-|TRBV7-9|TRBJ2-5
TGTGCCAGCAGCTTAGTAGGTGGGCTTCAAGAGACCCAGTACTTC
CASSLVGGLQETQYF
>TRBD2|18|-|TRBV13|TRBJ2-3
TGTGCCAGCAGCTTGCGAGTAGCGGGGATGTCTGACACAGATACGCAGTATTTT
CASSLRVAGMSDTDTQYF
>TRBD1|13|-|TRBV9|TRBJ1-2
TGTGCCAGCAGCTTCGGACAGGGGGAAGGCTACACCTTC
CASSFGQGEGYTF